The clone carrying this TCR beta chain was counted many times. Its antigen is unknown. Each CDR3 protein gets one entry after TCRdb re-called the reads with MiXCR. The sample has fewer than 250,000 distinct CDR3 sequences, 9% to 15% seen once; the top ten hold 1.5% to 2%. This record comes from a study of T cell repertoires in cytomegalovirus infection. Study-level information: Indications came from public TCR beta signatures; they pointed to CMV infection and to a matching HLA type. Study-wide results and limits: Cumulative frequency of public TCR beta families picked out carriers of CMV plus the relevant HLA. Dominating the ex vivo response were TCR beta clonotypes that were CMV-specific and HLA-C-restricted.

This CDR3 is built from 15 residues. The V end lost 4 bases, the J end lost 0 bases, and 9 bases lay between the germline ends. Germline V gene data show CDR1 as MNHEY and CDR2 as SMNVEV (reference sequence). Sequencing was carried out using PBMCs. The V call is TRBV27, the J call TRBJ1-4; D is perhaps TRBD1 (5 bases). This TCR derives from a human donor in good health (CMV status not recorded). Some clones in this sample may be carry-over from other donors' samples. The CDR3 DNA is TGTGCCAGCAGTTCCCTGACAGCAACTAATGAAAAACTGTTTTTT. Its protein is CASSSLTATNEKLFF.